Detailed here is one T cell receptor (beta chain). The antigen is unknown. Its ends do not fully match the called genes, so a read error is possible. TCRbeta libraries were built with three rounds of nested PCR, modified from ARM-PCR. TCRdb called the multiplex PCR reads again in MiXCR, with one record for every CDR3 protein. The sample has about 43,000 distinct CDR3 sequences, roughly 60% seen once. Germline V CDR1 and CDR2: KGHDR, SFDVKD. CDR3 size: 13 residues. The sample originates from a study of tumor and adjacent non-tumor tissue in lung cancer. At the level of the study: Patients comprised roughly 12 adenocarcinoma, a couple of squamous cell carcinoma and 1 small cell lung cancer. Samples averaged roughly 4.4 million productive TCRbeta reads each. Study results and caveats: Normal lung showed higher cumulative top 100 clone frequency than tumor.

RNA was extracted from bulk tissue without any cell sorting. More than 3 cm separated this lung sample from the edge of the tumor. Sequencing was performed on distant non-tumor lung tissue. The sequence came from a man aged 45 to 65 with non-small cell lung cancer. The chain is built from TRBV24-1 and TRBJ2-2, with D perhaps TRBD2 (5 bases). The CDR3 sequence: CATSEAVTGKLFF. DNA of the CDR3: TGTGCCACCAGTGAGGCGGTTACCGGGAAGCTGTTTTTT.